This is a list of T cell receptor beta chains from one sample in a study of neurological immune-mediated disorders. Each CDR3 protein gets one entry after TCRdb re-called the 5' RACE reads with MiXCR. The sample has roughly 29,000 distinct CDR3 sequences, approximately 20% seen once. The sample was CD4+ T cells from blood. The receptors shown here come from a middle-aged man with HTLV-1-associated myelopathy (HAM/TSP). Both conserved end residues are part of each CDR3. Fields, in order: J gene, clone size, V gene, CDR3 protein. Clone size is not always given. Where it is, it says once, few, many or a class for expanded clones.

j_call: TRBJ1-1
clone_size: -
v_call: TRBV3-1
cdr3_aa: CASSPASNTEAFF

j_call: TRBJ2-3
clone_size: -
v_call: TRBV12-3/TRBV12-4
cdr3_aa: CASSGWQGGDTQYF

j_call: TRBJ2-6
clone_size: many
v_call: TRBV9
cdr3_aa: CASSPWAGANVLTF

j_call: TRBJ2-3
clone_size: many
v_call: TRBV5-6
cdr3_aa: CASSFATGADTQYF

j_call: TRBJ2-1
clone_size: once
v_call: TRBV7-8
cdr3_aa: CASRWRRADNEQFF

j_call: TRBJ2-5
clone_size: medium-sized
v_call: TRBV5-5
cdr3_aa: CASSLLETQYF

j_call: TRBJ1-3
clone_size: -
v_call: TRBV9
cdr3_aa: CASSIYLCSAGTGGNTIYF

j_call: TRBJ2-6
clone_size: many
v_call: TRBV5-1
cdr3_aa: CASSLVGPSGANVLTF

j_call: TRBJ2-1
clone_size: many
v_call: TRBV6-1
cdr3_aa: CASSESLYNEQFF

j_call: TRBJ2-7
clone_size: many
v_call: TRBV24-1
cdr3_aa: CATRTTSLTYEQYF

j_call: TRBJ2-3
clone_size: many
v_call: TRBV5-1
cdr3_aa: CASSRLGGTDTQYF

j_call: TRBJ2-7
clone_size: -
v_call: TRBV20-1
cdr3_aa: CSARARVFPYEQYF

j_call: TRBJ1-1
clone_size: many
v_call: TRBV7-9
cdr3_aa: CATLSVWVGTEAFF

j_call: TRBJ1-1
clone_size: -
v_call: TRBV7-3
cdr3_aa: CASSLTAGRPNTEAFF

j_call: TRBJ2-3
clone_size: -
v_call: TRBV14
cdr3_aa: CASNQDLIDTQYF

j_call: TRBJ2-3
clone_size: -
v_call: TRBV20-1
cdr3_aa: CSASPGGKTDTQYF

j_call: TRBJ2-4
clone_size: large
v_call: TRBV5-1
cdr3_aa: CASSLATSQNIQYF

j_call: TRBJ2-5
clone_size: medium-sized
v_call: TRBV6-4
cdr3_aa: CASSPVPGQGVTQYF

j_call: TRBJ2-2
clone_size: -
v_call: TRBV4-2
cdr3_aa: CASSQEGLAGGPGELFF

j_call: TRBJ2-1
clone_size: many
v_call: TRBV20-1
cdr3_aa: CSARPAGPSSYNEQFF

j_call: TRBJ2-7
clone_size: many
v_call: TRBV7-2
cdr3_aa: CASSLGRLAGGFDEQYF

j_call: TRBJ1-2
clone_size: many
v_call: TRBV29-1
cdr3_aa: CSVVAGGLLGAGYTF

j_call: TRBJ2-1
clone_size: many
v_call: TRBV20-1
cdr3_aa: CSAGPSGRMRNEQFF

j_call: TRBJ2-1
clone_size: many
v_call: TRBV5-1
cdr3_aa: CASSPEGLNEQFF

j_call: TRBJ2-1
clone_size: many
v_call: TRBV20-1
cdr3_aa: CSARDSSSGPRREQFF

j_call: TRBJ2-3
clone_size: many
v_call: TRBV7-3
cdr3_aa: CASSLGAGGGTDTQYF

j_call: TRBJ1-6
clone_size: -
v_call: TRBV6-1
cdr3_aa: CASSEYGGGSPLHF

j_call: TRBJ1-4
clone_size: many
v_call: TRBV4-1
cdr3_aa: CASSQGQSGEKLFF

j_call: TRBJ2-7
clone_size: many
v_call: TRBV12-3/TRBV12-4
cdr3_aa: CASSSPLAYEQYF

j_call: TRBJ1-5
clone_size: many
v_call: TRBV3-1
cdr3_aa: CASSPRGQPQHF

j_call: TRBJ1-5
clone_size: -
v_call: TRBV20-1
cdr3_aa: CSAQRGQGAGSRPQHF

j_call: TRBJ2-7
clone_size: many
v_call: TRBV18
cdr3_aa: CASSPGTGGYEQYF

j_call: TRBJ1-2
clone_size: many
v_call: TRBV5-8
cdr3_aa: CASSLGQRVYGYTF

j_call: TRBJ1-5
clone_size: few
v_call: TRBV19
cdr3_aa: CASTSDRAPNQPQHF

j_call: TRBJ1-6
clone_size: many
v_call: TRBV4-1
cdr3_aa: CASSQERTGGYNSPLHF

j_call: TRBJ1-2
clone_size: many
v_call: TRBV6-1
cdr3_aa: CASRGRISYYGYTF

j_call: TRBJ1-2
clone_size: few
v_call: TRBV20-1
cdr3_aa: CSASGSGGANYGYTF

j_call: TRBJ2-1
clone_size: many
v_call: TRBV5-1
cdr3_aa: CASSLDVGGHNEQFF

j_call: TRBJ2-5
clone_size: many
v_call: TRBV5-1
cdr3_aa: CASSFGEQETQYF

j_call: TRBJ2-1
clone_size: -
v_call: TRBV10-1
cdr3_aa: CASSQRGTAGTSDEQFF

j_call: TRBJ1-1
clone_size: many
v_call: TRBV20-1
cdr3_aa: CSATKGQGNTEAFF

j_call: TRBJ2-2
clone_size: many
v_call: TRBV7-3
cdr3_aa: CASSSRQGWTGELFF

j_call: TRBJ2-3
clone_size: many
v_call: TRBV5-1
cdr3_aa: CASSWGLRDGSTDTQYF

j_call: TRBJ2-6
clone_size: many
v_call: TRBV7-2
cdr3_aa: CASSSKSGANVLTF

j_call: TRBJ2-1
clone_size: -
v_call: TRBV12-3/TRBV12-4
cdr3_aa: CASRTRTRGLF

j_call: TRBJ2-5
clone_size: many
v_call: TRBV12-3/TRBV12-4
cdr3_aa: CASSSGKQETQYF

j_call: TRBJ1-1
clone_size: many
v_call: TRBV19
cdr3_aa: CASSPGQGLVMNTEAFF

j_call: TRBJ1-1
clone_size: many
v_call: TRBV6-1
cdr3_aa: CASSPMTGGYTEAFF

j_call: TRBJ2-3
clone_size: many
v_call: TRBV13
cdr3_aa: CASSLGLQTRTDTQYF